This entry concerns a single TCR beta chain. The data originate from a study of blood T cell repertoires in COVID-19. Study as a whole: From the United States, Italy and Spain came samples of acute and convalescent COVID-19. PBMCs, B-cell-depleted T cells, or T cells provided the cDNA or gDNA that made up the material.

This CDR3 comprises 17 residues. The V and J ends lost 3 bases and 6 bases, in that order; junction bases with no gene match: 11. Germline values: CDR1 MRHNA, CDR2 SNTAGT. Original data processing: Researchers report that nucleated cell counts were estimated from reference gene primer amplification. Some clones are missing from TCRdb's copy, which holds only in-frame ones; the method was immunoSEQ multiplex PCR. V, J and clone size are taken as reported in that table, and D and trimming were inferred from the DNA itself. This sample has 100,000 to 120,000 clones, with 87% found just once. The sequencing input was peripheral blood. The chain joins TRBV6-4 to TRBJ2-1, with TRBD2 matching over 10 bases. The sequence derives from a human donor in a cohort sampled during active COVID-19. This chain's CDR3 is CASSEGPSGRPGNEQFF. The CDR3 DNA is TGTGCCAGCAGTGAAGGCCCTAGCGGGAGACCAGGCAATGAGCAGTTCTTC.